Below, 9 T cell receptor beta chains from the same sample are listed, as sequenced in a study of EBV T-cell therapy then PD-1 blockade in nasopharyngeal carcinoma. Treatment denoted: AdE1-LMPpoly-expanded autologous EBV-specific T-cell therapy followed by anti-PD-1 nivolumab. Their antigen targets remain unknown. Generated by immunoSEQ multiplex PCR, the TCRdb table keeps only in-frame clones and is missing some. The sample records 20,000 to 25,000 clones, 82% being singletons. This specimen consisted of CD8+ T cells from blood, obtained at day -245 from a patient whose treatment included autologous EBV-specific T cells and nivolumab. These TCRs come from a man in his forties with nasopharyngeal carcinoma.

The chain recombines TRBV5-5 with TRBJ2-3, with 7 bases aligning to TRBD2. The ends lost 0 bases at V and 4 bases at J; junction bases unmatched: 11. CDR1 SGHKS and CDR2 YYEKEE come from the germline V gene (reference sequence). The CDR3 extends over 17 amino acids. The CDR3: CASSLVAGLVRSDTQYF. The CDR3 nucleotides read TGTGCCAGCAGCTTGGTAGCCGGACTAGTCAGATCAGATACGCAGTATTTT.

The J gene is TRBJ2-1, the V gene TRBV2; TRBD2 matches at 11 bases. The J segment lost 7 bases and the V segment lost 9 bases, leaving 5 bases of the junction unmatched. The CDR3 consists of 13 residues. From germline, CDR1 is SNHLY and CDR2 FYNNEI. The CDR3: CASSGGAANEQFF. CDR3 sequence (DNA): TGTGCCAGTAGCGGGGGGGCCGCGAATGAGCAGTTCTTC.

The table lists this clone with a count of one. The chain uses TRBV5-6 and TRBJ2-3; D uncertain. The CDR3 totals 15 residues. V lost 4 bases, J lost 6 bases, and 18 bases lay in between. Germline assignment: CDR1 SGHDT and CDR2 YYEEEE. CDR3 DNA: TGTGCCAGCAGCCCCGGGTCTGCTTTTTTGGATACGCAGTATTTT. Protein: CASSPGSAFLDTQYF.

The rearrangement uses TRBV6-2 or TRBV6-3 and TRBJ1-4; TRBD1 is a possible D gene (5 bases). This CDR3 is built from 14 residues. CDR1 and CDR2 from the germline V gene are MNHEY and SVGEGT. Trimming left V 2 bases short and J 6 bases short, with 10 bases between. The CDR3 DNA reads TGTGCCAGCAGTTACCTACAGGAGGATGAAAAACTGTTTTTT. Its translation: CASSYLQEDEKLFF.

The rearrangement links TRBV9 to TRBJ2-1, with D perhaps matching TRBD2 (5 bases). Germline V gives CDR1 SGDLS, CDR2 YYNGEE. The CDR3 sequence is 14 residues long. Trimming removed 0 bases from V and 7 bases from J, with 11 bases in between. In DNA form, the CDR3 reads TGTGCCAGCAGCGTAGGCGGGCTTACAAATGAGCAGTTCTTC. It codes for CASSVGGLTNEQFF.

In the case of this clone: A read error may account for a junction end that differs from germline. The chain carries TRBV6-2 or TRBV6-3 and TRBJ2-1; D is uncertain. CDR3 length equals 13 residues. The V gene's germline CDR1 is MNHEY and CDR2 SVGEGT. CDR3 sequence (DNA): TGTGCCAGCAGTTCGGCAGAATCCAATGAACAGTTCTTC. Translation gives CASSSAESNEQFF.

V is TRBV6-1 and J is TRBJ2-1; no definite D call. Germline loops: CDR1 MNHNS, CDR2 SASEGT. This CDR3 spans 11 amino acids. With 3 bases removed from V and 10 bases from J, the gap between germline ends came to 7 bases. The CDR3 region has the DNA TGTGCCAGCAGTGATCAGCCCGAGCAGTTCTTC. It codes for CASSDQPEQFF.

The chain couples TRBV15 to TRBJ1-4; TRBD1 aligns across 8 bases. V lost 1 base and J lost 7; bases outside the gene matches: 5. Germline CDR1 is LNHNV and CDR2 is YYDKDF (reference sequence). The CDR3 has 15 residues. The CDR3 nucleotides read TGTGCCACCAGCAGAGTCAGGGGGCTGTCTGAAAAACTGTTTTTT. Amino acids: CATSRVRGLSEKLFF.

This clone showed up just once. The chain carries TRBV6-2 or TRBV6-3 and TRBJ2-5; 7 bases are a match to TRBD1. This CDR3 contains 14 residues. V was clipped by 6 bases and J by 1 base; unmatched bases: 5. Germline assignment: CDR1 MNHEY and CDR2 SVGEGT. This CDR3 is CASSMTGFQETQYF. CDR3 DNA: TGTGCCAGCAGCATGACAGGGTTCCAAGAGACCCAGTACTTC.